Listed here are 32 T cell receptor beta chains from one sample, sequenced in a study of control samples from healthy donors and cancer patients. The table came from immunoSEQ multiplex PCR; TCRdb's copy has only in-frame clones and leaves some out. The sample lists some 100,000 clones, less than 95% occurring once. Sequenced material: blood. These receptors were obtained from a human donor in good health. The donor label of this sample is uncertain.

This clone has only one observation. The chain links TRBV18 to TRBJ2-3; D call uncertain. CDR1 KGHSH and CDR2 LQKENI come from the germline V gene. The CDR3 is 11 amino acids. Trimming removed 4 bases from V and 5 bases from J, with 4 bases in between. The CDR3 DNA is TGTGCCAGCTCACGTGGAGATACGCAGTATTTT. This translates into CASSRGDTQYF. The complete variable domain, with remaining parts taken from reference TRBV18 and TRBJ2-3, reads NAGVMQNPRHLVRRRGQEARLRCSPMKGHSHVYWYRQLPEEGLKFMVYLQKENIIDESGMPKERFSAEFPKEGPSILRIQQVVRGDSAAYFCASSRGDTQYFGPGTRLTVL.

The rearrangement joins TRBV29-1 to TRBJ1-3, with D tentatively TRBD1 (5 bases). V dropped 4 bases and J dropped 4 bases, with 14 bases sitting between them. The germline CDR1 and CDR2 sequences are SQVTM and ANQGSEA. This CDR3 spans 14 amino acids. The CDR3: CSVGGQGSGNTIYF. The CDR3 DNA reads as TGCAGCGTTGGAGGGCAGGGTTCCGGAAACACCATATATTTT.

The chain combines TRBV6-5 with TRBJ2-3; no firm D call. Looked up from germline, CDR1 is MNHEY and CDR2 is SVGAGI. V was trimmed by 7 bases and J by 5 bases, leaving 7 bases between them. This CDR3 contains 11 residues. DNA of the CDR3: TGTGCCAGCACCCTAAAAGATACGCAGTATTTT. Its translation is CASTLKDTQYF.

This clone appeared once. The chain uses TRBV5-4 and TRBJ1-4; D is uncertain. This CDR3 has 14 amino acids. Germline V CDR1 and CDR2: SGHNT, YYREEE (reference sequence). The germline V and J ends were trimmed by 4 bases and 3 bases, with 10 bases remaining between them. The CDR3 loop reads CASSLDGPNEKLFF. The CDR3 nucleotides are TGTGCCAGCAGCCTTGACGGACCTAATGAAAAACTGTTTTTT.

The V and J genes are TRBV19 and TRBJ2-7; the D gene is possibly TRBD1 (6 bases). CDR1 is LNHDA and CDR2 is SQIVND in the germline V gene (reference sequence). CDR3 length equals 15 residues. V lost 7 bases to trimming and J lost 4 bases, with 20 bases between them. Here the CDR3 reads CASKAWDTGQYEQYF. The CDR3 nucleotides read TGTGCCAGTAAGGCTTGGGACACAGGACAGTACGAGCAGTACTTC.

The V and J genes are TRBV13 and TRBJ1-3; D not certain. CDR1 and CDR2 from the germline V gene are PRHDT and FYEKMQ (reference sequence). This CDR3 has 13 residues. V shed 5 bases and J shed 4 bases, with 9 bases lying between them. The CDR3 is CASSEGPGNTIYF. The CDR3 coding sequence is TGTGCCAGCAGCGAAGGGCCCGGAAACACCATATATTTT.

Details on this clone: The junction shows a germline mismatch at one end, possibly a read error. The chain recombines TRBV5-1 with TRBJ2-5, with 12 bases lining up with TRBD2. Germline CDR1 is SGHRS and CDR2 is YFSETQ. The CDR3 loop spans 15 amino acids. CDR3 DNA: TGCGCCCGCAGGGCTAGCGGGGGGGTCGGAGAGACCCAGTACTTC. This codes for CARRASGGVGETQYF.

The chain joins TRBV19 to TRBJ1-6; maybe TRBD1 (5 bases). The V end was cut by 7 bases, the J end by 8 bases, with 21 bases between. CDR1 and CDR2 (germline): LNHDA, SQIVND (reference sequence). The CDR3 contains 16 residues. The CDR3 loop is CASNNLLGRGDSPLHF. The CDR3 region has the DNA TGTGCCAGTAATAACCTTCTGGGGAGGGGAGATTCACCCCTCCACTTT.

Here the CDR3 DNA reads TGTGCCAGTAGTCTACAAGGCTTCAATCAGCCCCAGCATTTT. It yields the protein CASSLQGFNQPQHF. This chain uses TRBV19 with TRBJ1-5; D is unclear. CDR1 is LNHDA, CDR2 SQIVND, per germline (reference sequence). This CDR3 spans 14 amino acids. V lost 5 bases and J 3 bases, leaving 11 bases between the germline ends.

The chain is built from TRBV11-2 and TRBJ1-2; D not resolved. Looked up from germline, CDR1 is SGHAT and CDR2 is FQNNGV. Trimming cost V 9 bases and J 4 bases, with 12 bases left between them. CDR3 length: 12 amino acids. CDR3 in amino acids: CASHDGGYGYTF. CDR3 nucleotides: TGTGCCAGTCACGACGGCGGCTATGGCTACACCTTC. Using reference TRBV11-2 and TRBJ1-2 for the parts outside the CDR3, the full variable domain is EAGVAQSPRYKIIEKRQSVAFWCNPISGHATLYWYQQILGQGPKLLIQFQNNGVVDDSQLPKDRFSAERLKGVDSTLKIQPAKLEDSAVYLCASHDGGYGYTFGSGTRLTVV.

The rearrangement joins TRBV10-3 to TRBJ2-7; 9 positions agree with TRBD1. J was trimmed by 3 bases and V by 5 bases; bases with no gene match: 8. The CDR3 has 15 amino acids. CDR1 is ENHRY, CDR2 SYGVKD, per germline. The CDR3 DNA follows: TGTGCCATCAGTTCAGGGGGACAGGGCCGCTACGAGCAGTACTTC. The encoded protein is CAISSGGQGRYEQYF.

This clone was counted a few times. V gene TRBV28 combines with J gene TRBJ1-4, with D unresolved. CDR1 and CDR2 (germline): MDHEN, SYDVKM. Between the trimmed V and J ends, which lost 5 bases and 7 bases, there was a span of 11 bases. This CDR3 is built from 13 residues. The CDR3 loop is CASSQRAREKLFF. The CDR3 DNA sequence: TGTGCCAGCAGTCAACGGGCCCGTGAAAAACTGTTTTTT.

This clone showed up just once. The chain carries TRBV24-1 and TRBJ2-7; D is perhaps TRBD2 (6 bases). The CDR3 loop spans 17 amino acids. V was cut by 0 bases and J by 2 bases, with 16 bases left in between. The germline gives CDR1 KGHDR, CDR2 SFDVKD. CDR3 DNA: TGTGCCACCAGTGATTTGCGTTTCCGGGACTCGGCCTACGAGCAGTACTTC. Its translation: CATSDLRFRDSAYEQYF.

This chain connects TRBV18 to TRBJ1-2, with a weak D call TRBD1 (5 bases). The CDR3 consists of 16 residues. Trimming removed 0 bases from V and 8 bases from J, with 19 bases in between. Germline V gives CDR1 KGHSH, CDR2 LQKENI. Here the CDR3 reads CASSPPSRRGDKGYTF. CDR3 DNA sequence: TGTGCCAGCTCACCACCCTCCAGGAGGGGAGATAAGGGCTACACCTTC.

V gene TRBV24-1 combines with J gene TRBJ1-2; possibly TRBD1 for D (6 bases). V lost 3 bases and J lost 3, with 13 bases in between. Per the germline V gene, CDR1 is KGHDR and CDR2 is SFDVKD. The CDR3 has 15 amino acids. As DNA, the CDR3 is TGTGCCACCAGTGATACTGGGGGCGTCGACTATGGCTACACCTTC. Translating it yields CATSDTGGVDYGYTF.

The CDR3 bases are TGTGCCAGCAGTTTAAGCGCAGGGGTAAGCAATGAGCAGTTCTTC. Its protein is CASSLSAGVSNEQFF. The gene calls are TRBV27 and TRBJ2-1; a weak D match, TRBD1 (6 bases). This CDR3 comprises 15 residues. V was clipped by 2 bases and J by 6 bases, with 14 bases between them. CDR1 is MNHEY and CDR2 is SMNVEV in the germline V gene (reference sequence).

This chain joins TRBV12-3 or TRBV12-4 and TRBJ2-1; 7 nucleotides line up with TRBD2. The CDR3 has 12 residues. Germline trimming cut 3 bases from V and 9 bases from J; bases unmatched to any gene: 2. The CDR3 region has the DNA TGTGCCAGCAGTTTTGTAGCGGGTGAGCAGTTCTTC. It codes for CASSFVAGEQFF.

The gene calls are TRBV4-1 and TRBJ1-5, with D uncertain. Germline CDR1 and CDR2: MGHRA and YSYEKL. Deletions cut 0 bases from V and 5 bases from J, with 5 bases between. The CDR3 length is 13 residues. This CDR3 is CASSQDQYQPQHF. DNA for the CDR3: TGCGCCAGCAGCCAAGATCAGTATCAGCCCCAGCATTTT.

The CDR3 coding sequence is TGTGCCATCAGCCGGGACAGAAATCAGCCCCAGCATTTT. This codes for CAISRDRNQPQHF. The chain has TRBV10-3 and TRBJ1-5, with TRBD1 identical over 7 bases. CDR3 length equals 13 residues. Germline CDR1 ENHRY, CDR2 SYGVKD. The V and J ends lost 6 bases and 4 bases, in that order; junction bases with no gene match: 3.

This clone occurred once. The chain carries TRBV29-1 and TRBJ1-2; TRBD1 matches at 12 bases. J lost 7 bases, V lost 1 base, and 10 bases had no gene match. Germline assignment: CDR1 SQVTM and CDR2 ANQGSEA. CDR3 size: 16 residues. The CDR3 nucleotides are TGCAGCGTTGAAGCTCCGGGACAGGGGGCTTTCAGTGGCTACACCTTC. Translated: CSVEAPGQGAFSGYTF.

The CDR3 sequence: CASSEHGGEYNGYTF. The CDR3 DNA follows: TGTGCCAGCAGTGAACACGGAGGAGAGTATAATGGCTACACCTTC. The J gene is TRBJ1-2, the V gene TRBV6-1; D is undetermined. This CDR3 region has 15 residues. Trimming took 2 bases from V and 6 from J, leaving 16 bases between them. Germline V gene data show CDR1 as MNHNS and CDR2 as SASEGT.

In this sample, this clone turned up once. The chain combines TRBV5-1 with TRBJ1-2, with D possibly matching TRBD1 (6 bases). With 5 bases removed from V and 0 bases from J, the gap between germline ends came to 14 bases. CDR3 length equals 15 residues. CDR1 SGHRS and CDR2 YFSETQ come from the germline V gene. The CDR3 DNA is TGCGCCAGCAGTCCTCGGACAGACTCTAACTATGGCTACACCTTC. It encodes CASSPRTDSNYGYTF.

V gene TRBV10-3 combines with J gene TRBJ2-5; D might be TRBD1 or TRBD2, each matching 5 bases. Germline V lookup: CDR1 ENHRY, CDR2 SYGVKD. CDR3 length: 13 residues. V gave up 2 bases and J gave up 7 bases, with 11 bases separating them. The CDR3 reads CAISEGPGATQYF. In DNA form, the CDR3 reads TGTGCCATCAGTGAGGGGCCCGGGGCGACCCAGTACTTC.

This clone has just one count. The gene calls are TRBV21-1 and TRBJ2-1; TRBD2, as called in the table, went unchecked against the DNA. TRBV21-1 is reported as a pseudogene. CDR3 size: 15 residues. CDR3 bases: TGTGCCAGGCACCGGGATTGTATACTGCCAGAGGAGCAGTTCTTC. Amino acid sequence: CARHRDCILPEEQFF.

The chain has TRBV5-4 and TRBJ2-5, with 10 bases matching TRBD1. J gave up 4 bases and V 4 bases, and 7 bases lay outside the gene matches. The CDR3 length is 15 residues. CDR1 is SGHNT and CDR2 is YYREEE in the germline V gene (reference sequence). The CDR3 sequence: CASSLDRGLVETQYF. CDR3 sequence (DNA): TGTGCCAGCAGCCTAGACAGGGGGCTGGTAGAGACCCAGTACTTC.

CDR3 loop: CASSLRGRGNEKLFF. CDR3 in DNA: TGTGCCAGCAGCCTTAGGGGCAGGGGTAATGAAAAACTGTTTTTT. V gene TRBV4-2 combines with J gene TRBJ1-4; perhaps TRBD1 as D (6 bases). Trimming pared 4 bases from V and 4 bases from J, leaving 13 bases between. The CDR3 contains 15 residues. Per the germline V gene, CDR1 is LGHNA and CDR2 is YNFKEQ.

This chain uses TRBV18 with TRBJ2-3; D uncertain. The CDR3 has 12 residues. Trimming pared 6 bases from V and 5 bases from J, leaving 9 bases between. Germline lookup yields CDR1 KGHSH and CDR2 LQKENI. CDR3 amino acids: CASSLKEDTQYF. The CDR3 nucleotides read TGTGCCAGCTCGCTTAAGGAAGATACGCAGTATTTT.

The CDR3 DNA follows: TGTGCCAGCGGAGACAGGGAGAACGAGCAGTACTTC. Translated: CASGDRENEQYF. J is TRBJ2-7 and V is TRBV6-6; 7 nucleotides agree with TRBD1. The CDR3 runs 12 residues. J was trimmed by 5 bases and V by 8 bases; bases with no gene match: 6. Germline CDR1 and CDR2: MNHNY and SVGAGI (reference sequence).

The V and J genes are TRBV4-1 and TRBJ2-7, with D perhaps assigned TRBD1 or TRBD2 (5 bases each). Per germline, CDR1 MGHRA and CDR2 YSYEKL. The CDR3 covers 13 residues. V was shortened by 1 base and J by 3 bases, with 7 bases between the two germline ends. DNA of the CDR3: TGCGCCAGCAGCCAAGGGGACCACTACGAGCAGTACTTC. It encodes CASSQGDHYEQYF.

This clone was found once. The CDR3 loop is CAGRTGGATNEKLFF. The CDR3 bases are TGTGCCGGCCGGACAGGGGGCGCAACTAATGAAAAACTGTTTTTT. This chain connects TRBV6-5 to TRBJ1-4, with 11 bases that match TRBD1. Germline CDR1 and CDR2: MNHEY and SVGAGI. V was pared by 11 bases and J by 0 bases, with 5 bases of the junction left unmatched. This CDR3 is 15 amino acids long.

This chain connects TRBV7-2 to TRBJ1-1; D not resolved. This CDR3 spans 14 amino acids. V gave up 5 bases and J gave up 2 bases, with 12 bases separating them. CDR1 SGHTA and CDR2 FQGNSA come from the germline V gene. The CDR3: CASSEGSGNTEAFF. The CDR3 region has the DNA TGTGCCAGCAGCGAAGGGTCGGGAAACACTGAAGCTTTCTTT. The entire variable domain, with the rest obtained from reference TRBV7-2 and TRBJ1-1, is as follows: GAGVSQSPSNKVTEKGKDVELRCDPISGHTALYWYRQSLGQGLEFLIYFQGNSAPDKSGLPSDRFSAERTGGSVSTLTIQRTQQEDSAVYLCASSEGSGNTEAFFGQGTRLTVV.

J is TRBJ1-3 and V is TRBV10-3, with TRBD1 identical over 8 bases. Germline V gene sequence: CDR1 ENHRY, CDR2 SYGVKD. Trimming at V came to 7 bases and at J to 4 bases, leaving 6 bases not matched to a gene. This CDR3 comprises 14 residues. CDR3 residues: CAITPDRAGNTIYF. In nucleotides, the CDR3 is TGTGCCATCACTCCGGACAGGGCCGGAAACACCATATATTTT.